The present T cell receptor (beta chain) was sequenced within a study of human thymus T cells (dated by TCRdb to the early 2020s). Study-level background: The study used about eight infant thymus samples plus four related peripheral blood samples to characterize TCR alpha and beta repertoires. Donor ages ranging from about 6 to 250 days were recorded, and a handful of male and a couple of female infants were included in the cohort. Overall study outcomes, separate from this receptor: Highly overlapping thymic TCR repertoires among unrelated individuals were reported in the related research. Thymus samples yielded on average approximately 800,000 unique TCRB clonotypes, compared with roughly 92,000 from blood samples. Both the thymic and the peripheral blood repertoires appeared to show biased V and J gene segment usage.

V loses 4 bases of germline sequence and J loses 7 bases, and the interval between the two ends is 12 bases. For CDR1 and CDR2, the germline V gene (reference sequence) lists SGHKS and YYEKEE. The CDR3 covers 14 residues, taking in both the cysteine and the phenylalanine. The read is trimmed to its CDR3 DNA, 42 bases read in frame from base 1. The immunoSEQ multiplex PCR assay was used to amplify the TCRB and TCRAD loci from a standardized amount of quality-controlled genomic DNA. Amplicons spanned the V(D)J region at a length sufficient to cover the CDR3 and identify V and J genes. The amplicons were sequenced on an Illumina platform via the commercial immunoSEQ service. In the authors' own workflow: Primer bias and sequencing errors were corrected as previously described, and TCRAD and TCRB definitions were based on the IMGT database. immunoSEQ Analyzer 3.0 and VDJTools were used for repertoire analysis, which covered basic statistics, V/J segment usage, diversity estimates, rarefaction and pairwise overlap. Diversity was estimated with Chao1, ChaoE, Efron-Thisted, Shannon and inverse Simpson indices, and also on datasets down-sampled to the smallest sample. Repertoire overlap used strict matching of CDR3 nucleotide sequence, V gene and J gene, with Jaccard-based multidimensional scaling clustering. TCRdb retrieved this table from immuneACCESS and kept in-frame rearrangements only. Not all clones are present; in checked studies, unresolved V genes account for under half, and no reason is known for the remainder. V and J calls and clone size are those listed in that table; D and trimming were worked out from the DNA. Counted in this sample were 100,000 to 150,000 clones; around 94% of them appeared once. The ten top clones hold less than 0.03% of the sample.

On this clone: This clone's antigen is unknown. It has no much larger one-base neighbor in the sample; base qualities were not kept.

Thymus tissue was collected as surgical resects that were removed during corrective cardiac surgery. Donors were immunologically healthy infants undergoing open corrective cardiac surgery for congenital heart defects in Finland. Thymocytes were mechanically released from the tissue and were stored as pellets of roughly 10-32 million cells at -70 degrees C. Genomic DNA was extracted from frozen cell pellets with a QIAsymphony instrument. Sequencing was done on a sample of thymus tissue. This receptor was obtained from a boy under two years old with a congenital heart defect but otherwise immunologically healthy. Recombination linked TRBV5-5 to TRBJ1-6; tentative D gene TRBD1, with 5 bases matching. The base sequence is TGTGCCAGCAGCCCTCAGGGTTCCAATTCACCCCTCCACTTT. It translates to CASSPQGSNSPLHF.